These 24 T cell receptor beta chains were all obtained from the same sample, sequenced in a study of T-cell reconstitution after alpha-beta-depleted transplantation in children. Unique molecular identifiers were built into the TCRbeta library. Each CDR3 protein is one row after TCRdb ran MiXCR on the PCR reads. The sample shows some 830,000 distinct CDR3 sequences, under 20% of them seen only once. The sample was PBMCs, mostly from graft donor cells, taken 360 days after TCRalphabeta/CD19-depleted stem cell transplant. The receptors shown here come from a male patient aged 10 to 17 who had a stem cell transplant for acute lymphoblastic leukemia, so the T cells may come from the graft donor.

The chain recombines TRBV27 with TRBJ2-3, with 11 bases fitting TRBD2. CDR3 size: 14 residues. V dropped 5 bases and J dropped 13; count of bases not matched to a gene: 11. Per germline, CDR1 MNHEY and CDR2 SMNVEV (reference sequence). The CDR3 coding sequence is TGTGCCAGCAGTCTCGTTACTAGCGGGAGTTCGGAGTATTTT. This encodes CASSLVTSGSSEYF.

This clonotype showed up just a few times. The chain joins TRBV27 to TRBJ1-1; 10 bases agree with TRBD1. Germline trimming cut 5 bases from V and 4 bases from J; bases unmatched to any gene: 7. This CDR3 has 15 amino acids. CDR1 and CDR2 from the germline V gene are MNHEY and SMNVEV (reference sequence). The chain's CDR3 is CASSGTGVMSTEAFF. The CDR3 DNA is TGTGCCAGCAGTGGGACAGGGGTTATGAGCACTGAAGCTTTCTTT.

This clonotype turned up a few times. This chain connects TRBV21-1 to TRBJ2-4; the D call in the table, TRBD1, was not verified against the DNA. TRBV21-1 is described as a pseudogene. There are 22 residues in the CDR3. Written as DNA, the CDR3 is TGTGCCAGCAGCAAAATAGCGCACAGGGGGAGTAACCCCCTGATAGCCAAAAACATTCAGTACTTC. Its protein is CASSKIAHRGSNPLIAKNIQYF.

This clonotype was seen more than once but under ten times. This rearrangement joins TRBV18 to TRBJ2-7; TRBD1 agrees at 11 bases. V gave up 3 bases and J gave up 0 bases; unmatched junction bases: 1. The CDR3 totals 15 residues. The germline V gene has CDR1 KGHSH and CDR2 LQKENI. Written as DNA, the CDR3 is TGTGCCAGCTCACCGGGACAGGGGGACTCCTACGAGCAGTACTTC. This codes for CASSPGQGDSYEQYF.

The rearrangement uses TRBV6-4 and TRBJ2-1; no definite D call. The ends were cut back, 0 bases at V and 4 bases at J, with 13 bases in the middle. Per the germline V gene, CDR1 is MRHNA and CDR2 is SNTAGT. The CDR3 sequence is 16 residues long. The chain's CDR3 is CASSDSFRSSYNEQFF. The CDR3 DNA follows: TGTGCCAGCAGTGACTCGTTCAGGAGCTCTTACAATGAGCAGTTCTTC.

The chain links TRBV12-3 or TRBV12-4 to TRBJ2-1, with 9 bases aligning to TRBD1. The CDR3 length is 16 residues. V shed 8 bases, J shed 7 bases, and the junction held 15 bases outside the gene matches. The CDR3 spells CASRNPGTGIRNEQFF. The CDR3 coding sequence is TGTGCCAGCCGAAACCCCGGGACAGGGATAAGAAATGAGCAGTTCTTC.

This clonotype was detected only a few times. This chain links TRBV19 with TRBJ2-2, with a tentative D call TRBD1 (6 bases). Germline loops: CDR1 LNHDA, CDR2 SQIVND (reference sequence). The CDR3 is 13 residues long. Trimming stripped 9 bases from V and 3 bases from J, with 11 bases between. The CDR3 loop is CARSTGDTGELFF. CDR3 coding DNA: TGTGCCAGGTCGACAGGAGACACCGGGGAGCTGTTTTTT.

There are a few counts of this clonotype. V usage is TRBV20-1 and J usage is TRBJ2-1; TRBD2 might be the D (6 bases). Trimming shortened V by 5 bases and J by 0 bases, and 11 bases separated the two germline ends. Germline loops: CDR1 DFQATT, CDR2 SNEGSKA (reference sequence). CDR3 length: 14 amino acids. CDR3 bases: TGCAGTGCTTTAGCGGTTGACTCCTACAATGAGCAGTTCTTC. The encoded protein is CSALAVDSYNEQFF.

This clonotype was recorded a few times. The chain links TRBV4-1 to TRBJ2-2; no reliable D call. Germline V CDR1 and CDR2: MGHRA, YSYEKL. The CDR3 runs 14 residues. V lost 1 base and J 1 base, leaving 4 bases between the germline ends. DNA for the CDR3: TGCGCCAGCAGCCAAGGACTGAACACCGGGGAGCTGTTTTTT. It yields the protein CASSQGLNTGELFF.

Only a few counts were recorded for this clonotype. This sequence joins TRBV12-3 or TRBV12-4 and TRBJ1-5, with TRBD1 as a possible D gene (6 bases). V gave up 3 bases and J gave up 0 bases, with 15 bases separating them. The CDR3 length is 17 residues. As DNA, the CDR3 is TGTGCCAGCAGTTTGCCCCTACAGGGACTTAGCAATCAGCCCCAGCATTTT. Translating gives CASSLPLQGLSNQPQHF.

This sequence joins TRBV15 and TRBJ1-1; D not resolved. Germline CDR1 reads LNHNV; CDR2 reads YYDKDF (reference sequence). This CDR3 is built from 16 residues. V dropped 1 base and J dropped 4 bases, with 16 bases sitting between them. This chain's CDR3 is CATSRGLGEAGTEAFF. The CDR3 bases are TGTGCCACCAGCAGAGGCTTGGGTGAGGCGGGCACTGAAGCTTTCTTT.

V and J are TRBV12-3 or TRBV12-4 and TRBJ1-5, with 9 bases matching TRBD1. The CDR3 has 15 amino acids. V lost 6 bases and J lost 5; bases outside the gene matches: 8. Here the CDR3 reads CASSPGQGRYQPQHF. For the CDR3, the DNA is TGTGCCAGCAGCCCAGGACAGGGGCGTTATCAGCCCCAGCATTTT.

The V and J genes are TRBV7-3 and TRBJ2-1; TRBD2 aligns across 12 bases. Germline assignment: CDR1 SGHTA and CDR2 FQGTGA. The CDR3 is 15 amino acids. The V and J ends lost 7 bases and 4 bases, in that order; junction bases with no gene match: 5. As DNA, the CDR3 is TGTGCCAGCAAAACCGGACTAGCGGGATACAATGAGCAGTTCTTC. It is translated as CASKTGLAGYNEQFF. The whole variable domain, filled in from reference TRBV7-3 and TRBJ2-1, reads GAGVSQTPSNKVTEKGKYVELRCDPISGHTALYWYRQSLGQGPEFLIYFQGTGAADDSGLPNDRFFAVRPEGSVSTLKIQRTERGDSAVYLCASKTGLAGYNEQFFGPGTRLTVL.

J is TRBJ2-1 and V is TRBV3-1; TRBD2 agrees at 8 bases. CDR1 and CDR2 (germline): LGHDT, YNNKEL (reference sequence). CDR3 length: 17 amino acids. Trimming at V came to 6 bases and at J to 5 bases, leaving 15 bases not matched to a gene. CDR3 region: CASRQFIGGRRDNEQFF. In DNA, the CDR3 is TGTGCCAGCAGACAATTCATAGGCGGGAGGAGGGACAATGAGCAGTTCTTC.

J is TRBJ2-5 and V is TRBV3-1; 10 bases align to TRBD2. V lost 1 base to trimming and J lost 2 bases; unmatched junction nucleotides: 4. The germline gives CDR1 LGHDT, CDR2 YNNKEL (reference sequence). The CDR3 length is 16 residues. CDR3 residues: CASSQVTSGSQETQYF. In DNA form, the CDR3 reads TGTGCCAGCAGCCAAGTGACTAGCGGGTCTCAAGAGACCCAGTACTTC.

This chain joins TRBV4-1 and TRBJ2-1; D is possibly TRBD2 (6 bases). Germline values: CDR1 MGHRA, CDR2 YSYEKL. The CDR3 extends over 17 amino acids. The V and J ends lost 4 bases and 0 bases respectively, with 16 bases between them. CDR3 sequence: CASSRGVLALSYNEQFF. CDR3 DNA sequence: TGCGCCAGCAGCCGTGGGGTGCTAGCGCTCTCCTACAATGAGCAGTTCTTC.

The genes are TRBV5-1 and TRBJ1-1; 11 bases fit TRBD1. The trim removed 2 bases at V and 7 bases at J, leaving 4 bases unmatched. The CDR3 has 14 residues. The germline V gene encodes CDR1 SGHRS and CDR2 YFSETQ. CDR3 in DNA: TGCGCCAGCAGCTTCGGACAGGGGGCATTTGAAGCTTTCTTT. Translation: CASSFGQGAFEAFF.

This clonotype was picked up many times. The chain links TRBV20-1 to TRBJ2-5, with 10 positions matching TRBD2. CDR1 is DFQATT, CDR2 SNEGSKA, per germline (reference sequence). CDR3 length equals 15 residues. The V gene end was trimmed by 0 bases and the J gene end by 5 bases; junction bases not matched to a gene: 6. CDR3 in amino acids: CSAREGLAGVETQYF. Written as DNA, the CDR3 is TGCAGTGCTAGAGAGGGGCTAGCGGGAGTTGAGACCCAGTACTTC.

Only a few counts were recorded for this clonotype. This sequence joins TRBV7-8 and TRBJ1-5; perhaps TRBD1 as D (6 bases). The germline CDR1 and CDR2 sequences are SGHVS and FQNEAQ. Trimming stripped 4 bases from V and 0 bases from J, with 22 bases between. The CDR3 covers 19 residues. CDR3 DNA: TGTGCCAGCAGCTACCAGGACAGTCACTCCCTGGTTAGCAATCAGCCCCAGCATTTT. Protein sequence: CASSYQDSHSLVSNQPQHF.

This clonotype has a handful of counts. V usage is TRBV5-5 and J usage is TRBJ2-7; D remains unclear. CDR1 and CDR2 from the germline V gene are SGHKS and YYEKEE (reference sequence). The CDR3 runs 13 residues. The V end was cut by 2 bases, the J end by 6 bases, with 12 bases between. This CDR3 is CASSFPGSLEQYF. CDR3 DNA: TGTGCCAGCAGCTTTCCGGGTTCCCTCGAGCAGTACTTC.

In this sample, this clonotype turned up a few times. This chain uses TRBV12-3 or TRBV12-4 with TRBJ2-5, with D possibly matching TRBD1 (6 bases). The V and J ends lost 3 bases and 5 bases respectively, with 10 bases between them. The CDR3 totals 13 residues. The CDR3 sequence is CASSFHRAETQYF. Written as DNA, the CDR3 is TGTGCCAGCAGTTTCCACAGGGCGGAGACCCAGTACTTC.

The sample holds many counts of this clonotype. This sequence joins TRBV5-4 and TRBJ2-2; D not resolved. With 2 bases removed from V and 3 bases from J, the gap between germline ends came to 8 bases. Germline V gene sequence: CDR1 SGHNT, CDR2 YYREEE (reference sequence). The CDR3 length is 14 residues. CDR3 region: CASSFYSYTGELFF. Here the CDR3 DNA reads TGTGCCAGCAGCTTCTACAGCTACACCGGGGAGCTGTTTTTT. The full variable domain, with the rest looked up from reference TRBV5-4 and TRBJ2-2, is ETGVTQSPTHLIKTRGQQVTLRCSSQSGHNTVSWYQQALGQGPQFIFQYYREEENGRGNFPPRFSGLQFPNYSSELNVNALELDDSALYLCASSFYSYTGELFFGEGSRLTVL.

This rearrangement joins TRBV7-6 to TRBJ1-3; 8 nucleotides line up with TRBD1. This CDR3 is built from 15 residues. Trimming at V came to 5 bases and at J to 7 bases, leaving 10 bases not matched to a gene. Germline V gene sequence: CDR1 SGHVS, CDR2 FNYEAQ. CDR3 DNA sequence: TGTGCCAGCAGCAACCGGGCGACAGGGGAGAACACCATATATTTT. It specifies CASSNRATGENTIYF.

In its sample, this clonotype was seen a few times. J is TRBJ2-7 and V is TRBV3-1, with 9 positions matching TRBD1. Germline V CDR1 and CDR2: LGHDT, YNNKEL (reference sequence). V was clipped by 6 bases and J by 2 bases; unmatched bases: 14. CDR3 length: 17 amino acids. This chain's CDR3 is CASSFPRTRDRAYEQYF. The CDR3 bases are TGTGCCAGCAGTTTCCCCCGTACCCGGGACAGGGCCTACGAGCAGTACTTC.